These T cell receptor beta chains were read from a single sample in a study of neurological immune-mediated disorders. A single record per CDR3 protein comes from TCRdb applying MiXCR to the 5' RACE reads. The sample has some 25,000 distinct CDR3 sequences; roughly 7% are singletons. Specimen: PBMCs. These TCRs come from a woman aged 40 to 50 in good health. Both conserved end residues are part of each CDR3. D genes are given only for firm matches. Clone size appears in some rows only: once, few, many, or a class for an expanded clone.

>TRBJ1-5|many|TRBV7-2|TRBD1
TGTGCCAGCAGCCCAGGACAGGGTTGGCAGCCCCAGCATTTT
CASSPGQGWQPQHF
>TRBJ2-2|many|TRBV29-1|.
TGCAGCGTTGAGTCCGGTTCCGGGGAGCTGTTTTTT
CSVESGSGELFF
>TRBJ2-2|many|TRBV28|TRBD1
TGTGCCAGCAGTTTACGGACAGGATTGAACACCGGGGAGCTGTTTTTT
CASSLRTGLNTGELFF
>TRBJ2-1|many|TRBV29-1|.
TGCAGCGTTGAAACTTTCCGCTCCTACAATGAGCAGTTCTTC
CSVETFRSYNEQFF
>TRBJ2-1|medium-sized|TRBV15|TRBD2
TGTGCCACCAGCAGCACGCTAGATTGGGGGACTAGAGGGAATGAGCAGTTCTTC
CATSSTLDWGTRGNEQFF
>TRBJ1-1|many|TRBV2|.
TGTGCCAGCAGTGCCCCGGACATTTCGAACACTGAAGCTTTCTTT
CASSAPDISNTEAFF
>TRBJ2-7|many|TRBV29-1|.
TGCAGCGGTGCAGCGGAGCACAGCTACGAGCAGTACTTC
CSGAAEHSYEQYF
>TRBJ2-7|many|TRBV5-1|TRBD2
TGCGCCAGCAGCATAACGGGACTAGCGGACTCTGAGCAGTACTTC
CASSITGLADSEQYF
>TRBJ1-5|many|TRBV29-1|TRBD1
TGCAGCGCGCGACAGGGGCAAGAGCCCCAGCATTTT
CSARQGQEPQHF
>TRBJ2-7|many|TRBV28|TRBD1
TGTGCCAGCAGTTCGGGCCGGGGACAGGGGTACCACGAGCAGTACTTC
CASSSGRGQGYHEQYF
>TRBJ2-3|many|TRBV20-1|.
TGCAGTGCTAGAAAGGAGGGACCAGATACGCAGTATTTT
CSARKEGPDTQYF
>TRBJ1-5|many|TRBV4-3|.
TGCGCCAGCAGCCAAGAGTCGGATAGCAATCAGCCCCAGCATTTT
CASSQESDSNQPQHF
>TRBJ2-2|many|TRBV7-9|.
TGTGCCAGCGGAGAGGACGGAATCACGGCGGGGGAGCTGTTTTTT
CASGEDGITAGELFF
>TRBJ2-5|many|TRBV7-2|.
TGTGCCAGCATGTGGGGCGGGGTCCAAGAGACCCAGTACTTC
CASMWGGVQETQYF
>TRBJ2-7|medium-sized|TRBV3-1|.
TGTGCCAGCAGCCCCTCGGGGGTCCTTGGAAAGCAGTACTTC
CASSPSGVLGKQYF
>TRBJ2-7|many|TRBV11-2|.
TGTGCCACCCGGGACGTAGCCTACGAGCAGTACTTC
CATRDVAYEQYF
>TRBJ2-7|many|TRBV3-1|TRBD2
TGTGCCAGCAGCCAAGGGACTAGCGGTTCCTACGAGCAGTACTTC
CASSQGTSGSYEQYF
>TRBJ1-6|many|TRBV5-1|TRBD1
TGCGCCAGCAGCTCGGTTGAGGGGGCTAATTCACCCCTCCACTTT
CASSSVEGANSPLHF
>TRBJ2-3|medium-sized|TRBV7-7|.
TGTGCCAGCAGCTCCGGACGTAAGGATACGCAGTATTTT
CASSSGRKDTQYF
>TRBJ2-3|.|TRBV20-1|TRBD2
TGCAGTGCTAGAGATTTGACGGGAGGGGACACAGATACGCAGTATTTT
CSARDLTGGDTDTQYF
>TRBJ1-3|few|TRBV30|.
TGTGCCTGGAGTGTACCAAGGAACACCATATATTTT
CAWSVPRNTIYF
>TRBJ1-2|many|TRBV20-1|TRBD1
TGCAGTGCCACCTTGGGACAGGCTGGCTATGGCTACACCTTC
CSATLGQAGYGYTF
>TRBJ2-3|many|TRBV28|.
TGTGCCAGCAGTTTATTAGCTAGAAGGGGGTCAGGCACAGATACGCAGTATTTT
CASSLLARRGSGTDTQYF
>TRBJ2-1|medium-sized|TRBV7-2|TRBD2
TGTGCCAGCAGCTCCGGGACTAGTAATGAGCAGTTCTTC
CASSSGTSNEQFF
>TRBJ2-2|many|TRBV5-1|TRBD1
TGCGCCAGCAGCTGGACCGGGACAGCGAACACCGGGGAGCTGTTTTTT
CASSWTGTANTGELFF
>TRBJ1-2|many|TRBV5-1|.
TGCGCCAGCAGCCCGGTGGAGGGAGGTGGCTACACCTTC
CASSPVEGGGYTF
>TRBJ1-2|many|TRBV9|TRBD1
TGTGCCAGCAGCGTAGGTTTGGAGGGGACAGGCTTGGTCTATGGCTACACCTTC
CASSVGLEGTGLVYGYTF
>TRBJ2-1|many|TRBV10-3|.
TGTGCCATCAGTGGAACTCCCGACCCAGGGCACAATGAGCAGTTCTTC
CAISGTPDPGHNEQFF
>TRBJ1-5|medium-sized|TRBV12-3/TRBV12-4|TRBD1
TGTGCCAGCAGCGGGACAGGGAGTGGAGGCAATCAGCCCCAGCATTTT
CASSGTGSGGNQPQHF
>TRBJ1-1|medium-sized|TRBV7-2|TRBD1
TGTGCCAGCAGCTTAGCGCTGTTGAGACAGGGCTACACTGAAGCTTTCTTT
CASSLALLRQGYTEAFF
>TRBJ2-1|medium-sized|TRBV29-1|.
TGCAGCGTTCACGGTCTACCACCCTCCTACAATGAGCAGTTCTTC
CSVHGLPPSYNEQFF
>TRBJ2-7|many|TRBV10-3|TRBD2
TGTGCCATCACCCCGGGGGGGGGGTACGAGCAGTACTTC
CAITPGGGYEQYF
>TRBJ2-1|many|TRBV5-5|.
TGTGCCAGCAGCCGATCCCCCGACAATGAGCAGTTCTTC
CASSRSPDNEQFF
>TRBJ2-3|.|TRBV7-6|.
TGTGCCAGCAGCCGGGGGGCGGGACCGAGCACAGATACGCAGTATTTT
CASSRGAGPSTDTQYF
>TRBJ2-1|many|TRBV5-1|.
TGCGCCAGCCAGACGTATCTGGGGCAGGTCAATGAGCAGTTCTTC
CASQTYLGQVNEQFF
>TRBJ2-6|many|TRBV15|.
TGTGCCACCAGCCCGGCCCGAGGGCTGGCCAACGTCCTGACTTTC
CATSPARGLANVLTF
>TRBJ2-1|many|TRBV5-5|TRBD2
TGTGCCAGCAGCGACGGACTAGCGGGAGGGCCTGGGGTCTACGGTGAGCAGTTCTTC
CASSDGLAGGPGVYGEQFF
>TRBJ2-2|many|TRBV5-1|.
TGCGCCAGCAGCTTGGACGGACAGAACACCGGGGAGCTGTTTTTT
CASSLDGQNTGELFF
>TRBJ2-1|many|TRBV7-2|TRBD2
TGTGCCAGCAGCAGTACCGGGACTACCAACAATGAGCAGTTCTTC
CASSSTGTTNNEQFF
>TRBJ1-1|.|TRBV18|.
TGTGCCAGCTCACCAAACAGTTTAAACACTGAAGCTTTCTTT
CASSPNSLNTEAFF
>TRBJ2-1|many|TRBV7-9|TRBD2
TGTGCCAGCAGCTTGGGCCAGCGGGGCCGCGCCAATGAGCAGTTCTTC
CASSLGQRGRANEQFF
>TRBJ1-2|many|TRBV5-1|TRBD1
TGCGCCAGCAGCTTGGGGGCGCGACAGGGCGGCGGCTACACCTTC
CASSLGARQGGGYTF
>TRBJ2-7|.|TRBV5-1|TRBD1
TGCGCCAGCAGCCTCACGGGACAGGGTGGAATCTACGAGCAGTACTTC
CASSLTGQGGIYEQYF
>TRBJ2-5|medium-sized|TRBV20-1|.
TGCAGTGCTAATCCGGGTGACGGGAGTTTGGAGACCCAGTACTTC
CSANPGDGSLETQYF
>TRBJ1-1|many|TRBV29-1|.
TGCAGCGTTAGGGCAGGGGATTCCTCTGAAGCTTTCTTT
CSVRAGDSSEAFF
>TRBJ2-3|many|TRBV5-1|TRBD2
TGTGCCAGCAGTTTATCCTTAGCGGGAGGGCCCACAGATACGCAGTATTTT
CASSLSLAGGPTDTQYF
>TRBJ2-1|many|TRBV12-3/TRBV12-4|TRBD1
TGTGCCAGCAGTCAAACGTTAGGGGGACAGGGGGCGATATTCAATGAGCAGTTCTTC
CASSQTLGGQGAIFNEQFF
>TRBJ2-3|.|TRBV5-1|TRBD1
TGCGCCAGCAGCAGGACAGGGGTCACAGATACGCAGTATTTT
CASSRTGVTDTQYF
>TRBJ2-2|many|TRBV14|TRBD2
TGTGCCAGCAGCCCCCTTCTAGCGGGAGCCGGGGAGCTGTTTTTT
CASSPLLAGAGELFF
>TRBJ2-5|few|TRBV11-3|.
TGTGCCAGCAGCACCGGTTGGGGGGAGACCCAGTACTTC
CASSTGWGETQYF
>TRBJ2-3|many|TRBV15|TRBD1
TGTGCCACCAGCAGAGATATGGGGACAGGGACAGATACGCAGTATTTT
CATSRDMGTGTDTQYF
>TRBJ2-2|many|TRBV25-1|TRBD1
TGTGCCAGCAGTGGCCGACAGGGCCAAAATGCCGGGGAGCTGTTTTTT
CASSGRQGQNAGELFF
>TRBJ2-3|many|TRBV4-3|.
TGCGCCAGCAGCCAAGATCTTAAATCTTCACGCACAGATACGCAGTATTTT
CASSQDLKSSRTDTQYF
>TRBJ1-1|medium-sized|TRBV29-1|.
TGCAGCGTTGGGGGTTTTACAAGGGTTGGGAACACTGAAGCTTTCTTT
CSVGGFTRVGNTEAFF
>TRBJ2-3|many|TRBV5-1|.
TGCGCCAGCAGCTTGGGCTATCCTAGCACAGATACGCAGTATTTT
CASSLGYPSTDTQYF
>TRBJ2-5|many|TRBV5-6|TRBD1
TGTGCCAGCAGCTTGGTGGGACAGGGGCTGGAGACCCAGTACTTC
CASSLVGQGLETQYF
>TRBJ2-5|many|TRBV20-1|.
TGCAGTGCTAGAGCTTTAAGGGTGGGTCCTTCCACCCAGTACTTC
CSARALRVGPSTQYF
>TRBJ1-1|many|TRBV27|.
TGTGCCAGCAGTTTATTCGTAGGGACTGAAGCTTTCTTT
CASSLFVGTEAFF
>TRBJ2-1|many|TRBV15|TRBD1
TGTGCCACCAGCAGCCCGCCGACAGGGGACAATGAGCAGTTCTTC
CATSSPPTGDNEQFF
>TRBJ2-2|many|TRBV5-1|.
TGCGCCAGCAGCTTGGGAGGCGGCACCGGGGAGCTGTTTTTT
CASSLGGGTGELFF